The clone carrying this TCR beta chain was counted only a few times. No antigen is known for it. The repertoire was sequenced with immunoSEQ multiplex PCR; TCRdb's copy has only in-frame clones and lacks some. This sample has about 38,000 clones, each found more than once. CDR1 and CDR2 (germline): SGHNT, YYREEE (reference sequence). The CDR3 sequence is 15 residues long. This entry is derived from a study of T cells after posttransplantation cyclophosphamide. Findings and caveats of the study: Donor-recipient repertoire similarity was low at 1-2 months, rising over year one. After PTCy, TRB diversity resembled that of CNI/methotrexate controls. Tissue-infiltrating T cells from skin or gut overlapped little with blood T cells.

The sequence derives from a man in his fifties in good health, CMV-negative, and a related stem cell transplant donor. This chain uses TRBV5-4 with TRBJ2-5, with D perhaps TRBD1 (6 bases). The J call is uncertain, as TRBJ2-7 better fits the DNA end. The sequenced sample was PBMCs. The chain's CDR3 is CASSSITGLSYEQYF. DNA of the CDR3: TGTGCCAGCAGCTCCATCACAGGGTTGAGCTACGAGCAGTACTTC.